The next 29 T cell receptor beta chains were all read from a single sample in a study of T cell clonality in common variable immunodeficiency. Assay used: immunoSEQ multiplex PCR; TCRdb lists only in-frame clones, some missing. The repertoire yields about 34,000 clones, none seen only once; the top ten contain around 3.2%. What was sequenced was peripheral blood mononuclear cells. The origin of the receptors is a person aged 18 to 69 in good health.

This clone showed up many times. The DNA ends 3 residues before the CDR3 does, and the rest of the CDR3 is filled in from the germline J gene. V and J are TRBV18 and TRBJ2-5; a possible D gene is TRBD1 (6 bases). V was pared by 4 bases and J by 0 bases, with 12 bases between. The CDR3 is made up of 15 amino acids. Per the germline V gene, CDR1 is KGHSH and CDR2 is LQKENI. The CDR3 DNA, read in part, is TGTGCCAGCTCACGAACCGGGACATACCAAGAGACC. It translates to CASSRTGTYQET. The whole CDR3 region reads CASSRTGTYQETQYF.

This clone has ten or more counts. The read is 3 residues too short to cover the CDR3 end, so that end is filled in from the germline J gene. The chain links TRBV7-2 to TRBJ2-5; D perhaps matches TRBD2 (5 bases). V shed 3 bases and J shed 4 bases, with 12 bases lying between them. The CDR3 loop spans 14 amino acids. Germline CDR1 is SGHTA and CDR2 is FQGNSA. The covered CDR3 bases are TGTGCCAGCAGCTTCGCGGGTCCCGGAGAGACC. This sequence encodes CASSFAGPGET. The full CDR3 sequence reads CASSFAGPGETQYF. The whole variable domain, filled in from reference TRBV7-2 and TRBJ2-5, reads GAGVSQSPSNKVTEKGKDVELRCDPISGHTALYWYRQSLGQGLEFLIYFQGNSAPDKSGLPSDRFSAERTGGSVSTLTIQRTQQEDSAVYLCASSFAGPGETQYFGPGTRLLVL.

This clone was seen at least ten times. The read comes to an end 3 residues before the CDR3 does, leaving the germline J gene to fill in the end. The chain joins TRBV19 to TRBJ1-5; tentatively, D is TRBD1 (6 bases). V was trimmed by 3 bases and J by 4 bases, leaving 16 bases between them. Germline loops: CDR1 LNHDA, CDR2 SQIVND (reference sequence). This CDR3 is built from 16 residues. CDR3 amino acids: CASSIRSGAVNQPQHF. CDR3 DNA (partial): TGTGCCAGTAGTATCCGGTCAGGGGCGGTTAATCAGCCC.

This clone was seen at least ten times. Incomplete CDR3 DNA: TGTGCCAGTAGTATGCCGACAGAAAAAACCGCTACGGGCGAG. It translates to CASSMPTEKTATGE. The entire CDR3 is CASSMPTEKTATGEQYF. The chain links TRBV19 to TRBJ2-7; D may be TRBD1 (5 bases). The read terminates 3 residues before the CDR3 end, so the remaining end is supplied by the germline J gene. The germline V gene has CDR1 LNHDA and CDR2 SQIVND (reference sequence). This CDR3 has 17 amino acids. V was cut by 3 bases and J by 6 bases, with 24 bases left in between.

This clone was observed many times. The read ends 3 residues shy of where the CDR3 ends; the end is completed using the germline J gene. The chain links TRBV12-3 or TRBV12-4 to TRBJ2-7, with 12 bases matching TRBD2. The trim removed 6 bases at V and 4 bases at J, leaving 7 bases unmatched. The CDR3 has 15 amino acids. The part of the CDR3 DNA that was read is TGTGCCAGCAGCTCCCTGACTAGCGGGAGATACGAG. This codes for CASSSLTSGRYE. The full CDR3 protein reads CASSSLTSGRYEQYF.

This clone was detected ten times or more. The read ends 3 residues before the CDR3 terminus; that terminus is restored from the germline J gene. The chain uses TRBV19 and TRBJ1-1; D is unresolved. Per the germline V gene, CDR1 is LNHDA and CDR2 is SQIVND (reference sequence). CDR3 length: 14 amino acids. V dropped 5 bases and J dropped 4 bases, with 14 bases sitting between them. The CDR3: CASSSWADRTEAFF. The CDR3 bases that were read are TGTGCCAGTAGTTCCTGGGCCGACCGCACTGAA.

This clone was observed many times. The read ends 3 residues shy of where the CDR3 ends; the end is completed using the germline J gene. The gene calls are TRBV5-1 and TRBJ1-3; TRBD1 might be the D (6 bases). The CDR3 is 14 residues long. Germline CDR1 and CDR2: SGHRS and YFSETQ. V lost 3 bases and J lost 0, with 7 bases in between. CDR3 DNA (partial): TGCGCCAGCAGCTCGGACAGCTCTGGAAACACC. Translation gives CASSSDSSGNT. The entire CDR3 is CASSSDSSGNTIYF.

This clone has ten or more counts. CDR3 loop: CSANIGTSLADTQYF. The CDR3 bases that were read are TGCAGTGCTAATATAGGGACTAGCCTCGCAGATACG. This rearrangement joins TRBV20-1 to TRBJ2-3; 9 bases map to TRBD2. The read terminates 3 residues before the CDR3 end, so the remaining end is supplied by the germline J gene. Trimming removed 4 bases from V and 4 bases from J; junction bases left unmatched: 9. The germline V gene has CDR1 DFQATT and CDR2 SNEGSKA (reference sequence). CDR3 length equals 15 residues.

In this sample, this clone turned up many times. The read terminates 3 residues ahead of where the CDR3 ends, so the germline J gene completes it. The chain combines TRBV20-1 with TRBJ2-6; D might be TRBD2 (7 bases). Trimming cost V 5 bases and J 0 bases, with 17 bases left between them. Germline CDR1 DFQATT, CDR2 SNEGSKA (reference sequence). This CDR3 region has 17 residues. CDR3 sequence: CSASRGAEASGANVLTF. Partial CDR3 DNA: TGCAGTGCTTCCCGGGGGGCTGAGGCCTCTGGGGCCAACGTC.

This clone was recorded at least ten times. The read ends 3 residues before the CDR3 terminus; that terminus is restored from the germline J gene. The rearrangement uses TRBV20-1 and TRBJ2-1, with TRBD2 matching 8 bases. Germline lookup yields CDR1 DFQATT and CDR2 SNEGSKA (reference sequence). V gave up 3 bases and J gave up 2 bases; unmatched junction bases: 15. The CDR3 is made up of 18 amino acids. The covered CDR3 bases are TGCAGTGCTAGTTGGGGCCGCCTCAGCGGGAGTCCCTACAATGAG. Translated: CSASWGRLSGSPYNE. The CDR3 reads in full as CSASWGRLSGSPYNEQFF.

This clone was found many times. The read halts 3 residues ahead of the CDR3 end, with the missing end drawn from the germline J gene. V is TRBV12-3 or TRBV12-4 and J is TRBJ2-7; no firm D call. Between the trimmed V and J ends, which lost 5 bases and 6 bases, there was a span of 8 bases. The CDR3 sequence is 11 residues long. CDR3 DNA, as far as it was read: TGTGCCAGCAGTCTAGGTCTCGAG. Translated, it gives CASSLGLE. The full CDR3 reads CASSLGLEQYF.

In its sample, this clone was seen a few times. The read comes to an end 3 residues before the CDR3 does, leaving the germline J gene to fill in the end. The genes are TRBV11-2 and TRBJ2-7; 9 nucleotides align to TRBD1. V gave up 5 bases and J gave up 3 bases; unmatched junction bases: 5. From germline, CDR1 is SGHAT and CDR2 FQNNGV. The CDR3 is 14 residues long. The CDR3 is CASSTGTGFYEQYF. CDR3 DNA, as far as it was read: TGTGCCAGCAGCACCGGGACAGGGTTCTACGAG.

This clone showed up many times. The read ends 3 residues before the CDR3 terminus; that terminus is restored from the germline J gene. The chain links TRBV20-1 to TRBJ2-5; 8 positions match TRBD2. CDR1 is DFQATT and CDR2 is SNEGSKA in the germline V gene (reference sequence). The V gene end was trimmed by 5 bases and the J gene end by 5 bases; junction bases not matched to a gene: 10. This CDR3 contains 14 residues. CDR3 protein: CSAPTAGVKETQYF. The DNA read from the CDR3 is TGCAGTGCTCCCACAGCGGGAGTAAAGGAGACC.

This clone occurred a few times. The sequenced fragment ends 3 residues before the CDR3 boundary, so the rest is inferred from the germline J gene. The chain links TRBV2 to TRBJ2-1; 10 positions agree with TRBD2. Trimming at V came to 6 bases and at J to 8 bases, leaving 13 bases not matched to a gene. Germline V gene data show CDR1 as SNHLY and CDR2 as FYNNEI. The CDR3 has 16 residues. Incomplete CDR3 DNA: TGTGCCAGCAGGGCGAGGACGAGCGGGAGGGCCGATGAG. It translates to CASRARTSGRADE. The whole CDR3 protein reads CASRARTSGRADEQFF. The full variable domain, with the rest looked up from reference TRBV2 and TRBJ2-1, is EPEVTQTPSHQVTQMGQEVILRCVPISNHLYFYWYRQILGQKVEFLVSFYNNEISEKSEIFDDQFSVERPDGSNFTLKIRSTKLEDSAMYFCASRARTSGRADEQFFGPGTRLTVL.

This clone occurred many times. The read gets to within 3 residues of the CDR3 end, and the germline J gene fills in the rest. The genes are TRBV4-2 and TRBJ2-3, with 9 bases lining up with TRBD2. Germline loops: CDR1 LGHNA, CDR2 YNFKEQ. V lost 2 bases, J lost 3 bases, and 15 bases stayed unmatched. The CDR3 covers 19 residues. CDR3 DNA, as far as it was read: TGTGCCAGCAGCCAATTGTCCTTTAGCGGGAGCGTGGAAACAGATACG. Translation: CASSQLSFSGSVETDT. The whole CDR3 protein is CASSQLSFSGSVETDTQYF.

Details on this clone: The missing CDR3 end, 3 residues past where the read stops, is filled in from the germline J gene. The rearrangement uses TRBV5-8 and TRBJ2-7, with a weak D call TRBD1 (6 bases). CDR3 length equals 13 residues. Trimming pared 4 bases from V and 5 bases from J, leaving 13 bases between. Germline CDR1 and CDR2: SGHTS and YDEGEE. CDR3 DNA, as far as it was read: TGTGCCAGCAGCCCTAGGAACAGGGACGAG. It translates to CASSPRNRDE. The whole CDR3 sequence reads CASSPRNRDEQYF.

This clone was observed at least ten times. The sequenced fragment ends 3 residues before the CDR3 boundary, so the rest is inferred from the germline J gene. The chain employs TRBV3-1 (or the pseudogene TRBV3-2) and TRBJ2-7, with 11 bases that match TRBD2. In germline, CDR1 is LGHDT, CDR2 YNNKEL (reference sequence). CDR3 size: 13 residues. V was clipped by 6 bases and J by 3 bases; unmatched bases: 1. The CDR3 is CASRTSGDYEQYF. The covered CDR3 bases are TGTGCCAGCAGGACTAGCGGGGACTACGAG.

In its sample, this clone was seen many times. The CDR3 region is CASSSDRGHGYTF. The covered CDR3 bases are TGTGCCAGCAGTTCGGACAGGGGACATGGC. The rearrangement joins TRBV2 to TRBJ1-2; 9 nucleotides line up with TRBD1. Read sequence stops 3 residues before the CDR3 end, and the germline J gene provides the missing end. V was clipped by 5 bases and J by 6 bases; unmatched bases: 4. CDR3 size: 13 residues. Germline CDR1 is SNHLY and CDR2 is FYNNEI. Looking up the rest from reference TRBV2 and TRBJ1-2 gives the full variable domain: EPEVTQTPSHQVTQMGQEVILRCVPISNHLYFYWYRQILGQKVEFLVSFYNNEISEKSEIFDDQFSVERPDGSNFTLKIRSTKLEDSAMYFCASSSDRGHGYTFGSGTRLTVV.

This clone was observed many times. The read halts 3 residues ahead of the CDR3 end, with the missing end drawn from the germline J gene. This chain joins TRBV20-1 and TRBJ1-2; D perhaps matches TRBD1 (6 bases). In germline, CDR1 is DFQATT, CDR2 SNEGSKA (reference sequence). The CDR3 loop spans 13 amino acids. CDR3 DNA (partial): TGCAGTGCTAGGCCTGACAGGATGGAGGGC. This encodes CSARPDRMEG. The CDR3 as a whole reads CSARPDRMEGYTF.

The table lists this clone with many counts. Coverage ceases 3 residues before the CDR3 finishes, and the germline J gene fills in the end. The J gene is TRBJ1-1, the V gene TRBV5-1, with D unresolved. This CDR3 spans 15 amino acids. Germline lookup yields CDR1 SGHRS and CDR2 YFSETQ. The V end was cut by 0 bases, the J end by 1 base, with 10 bases between. The CDR3 DNA, read in part, is TGCGCCAGCAGCTTGGCCGGGGTCCCGAACACTGAA. It codes for CASSLAGVPNTE. The full CDR3 reads CASSLAGVPNTEAFF.

Ten or more counts support this clone. The DNA read from the CDR3 is TGCGCCAGCAGCCAGGGTCGGACTACCTCCTACGAG. Residues: CASSQGRTTSYE. The whole CDR3 sequence reads CASSQGRTTSYEQYF. The rearrangement links TRBV4-1 to TRBJ2-7, with a possible D match to TRBD2 (6 bases). The CDR3 is cut off 3 residues early in the read; its end comes from the germline J gene. Germline CDR1 MGHRA, CDR2 YSYEKL. Trimming took off 3 bases at V and 0 bases at J, with 12 bases between the two ends. The CDR3 is 15 residues long.

This clone has at least ten counts. The read falls 3 residues short of the CDR3 end, and the missing part is taken from the germline J gene. The chain is built from TRBV11-2 and TRBJ2-7; D gene uncertain. V lost 5 bases to trimming and J lost 3 bases, with 8 bases between them. Per the germline V gene, CDR1 is SGHAT and CDR2 is FQNNGV. There are 12 residues in the CDR3. The CDR3 loop is CASSKTSYEQYF. The part of the CDR3 DNA that was read is TGTGCCAGCAGCAAAACAAGCTACGAG.

This clone was detected many times. The read comes to an end 3 residues before the CDR3 does, leaving the germline J gene to fill in the end. This chain joins TRBV20-1 and TRBJ1-1; 7 bases match TRBD1. Germline assignment: CDR1 DFQATT and CDR2 SNEGSKA (reference sequence). Trimming cost V 5 bases and J 4 bases; bases outside gene matches: 4. The CDR3 is 12 amino acids. The CDR3 loop reads CSALTGFTEAFF. CDR3 DNA (partial): TGCAGTGCTTTGACAGGGTTCACTGAA.

This clone occurred a few times. From the germline J gene comes the end of the CDR3, since the read stops 3 residues before it. The V gene is TRBV5-1, the J gene TRBJ2-7; 8 bases match TRBD2. Trimming removed 6 bases from V and 2 bases from J; junction bases left unmatched: 13. The CDR3 consists of 16 residues. The germline V gene encodes CDR1 SGHRS and CDR2 YFSETQ. This chain's CDR3 is CASTTSAGGVAYEQYF. Incomplete CDR3 DNA: TGCGCCAGCACCACTAGCGCGGGAGGTGTAGCCTACGAG. Combining the CDR3 with reference TRBV5-1 and TRBJ2-7 gives the whole variable domain KAGVTQTPRYLIKTRGQQVTLSCSPISGHRSVSWYQQTPGQGLQFLFEYFSETQRNKGNFPGRFSGRQFSNSRSEMNVSTLELGDSALYLCASTTSAGGVAYEQYFGPGTRLTVT.

This clone occurred many times. Read coverage stops 3 residues before the CDR3 terminus; the germline J gene supplies the remainder. The chain recombines TRBV19 with TRBJ2-3, with 8 bases fitting TRBD2. CDR3 length: 15 residues. Germline V gene sequence: CDR1 LNHDA, CDR2 SQIVND (reference sequence). V trimming: 0 bases; J trimming: 5 bases; junction bases outside the gene matches: 4. CDR3 loop: CASSIDPAGEDTQYF. The CDR3 DNA, read in part, is TGTGCCAGTAGTATAGATCCAGCGGGAGAAGATACG.

This clone has more than one count but fewer than ten. The read ends 3 residues shy of where the CDR3 ends; the end is completed using the germline J gene. The chain recombines TRBV2 with TRBJ1-3, with D possibly matching TRBD1 (5 bases). The V gene's germline CDR1 is SNHLY and CDR2 FYNNEI. CDR3 length: 13 amino acids. Trimming pared 7 bases from V and 6 bases from J, leaving 13 bases between. The CDR3 loop reads CASTGTFVNTIYF. Incomplete CDR3 DNA: TGTGCCAGCACTGGGACTTTTGTAAACACC.

This clone was seen repeatedly, ten times or more. The read stops 3 residues short of the end of the CDR3; the missing end is completed from the germline J gene. V is TRBV6-2 or TRBV6-3 and J is TRBJ2-5; tentative D call: TRBD2 (5 bases). The germline gives CDR1 MNHEY, CDR2 SVGEGT. Trimming pared 7 bases from V and 6 bases from J, leaving 15 bases between. The CDR3 covers 13 residues. The CDR3 sequence: CASNHEGRKTQYF. The CDR3 DNA, read in part, is TGTGCCAGCAACCACGAGGGTAGGAAGACC.

In its sample, this clone was seen many times. The read falls 3 residues short of the CDR3 end, and the missing part is taken from the germline J gene. The genes are TRBV13 and TRBJ2-3, with TRBD2 identical over 11 bases. V trimming: 5 bases; J trimming: 1 base; junction bases outside the gene matches: 5. The CDR3 runs to 16 residues. Germline CDR1 is PRHDT and CDR2 is FYEKMQ (reference sequence). CDR3 protein: CASSTQLAGGTDTQYF. CDR3 DNA (partial): TGTGCCAGCAGCACCCAACTAGCGGGAGGCACAGATACG.

This clone was found many times. This CDR3 reads CASSLPLAGVETQYF. CDR3 DNA (partial): TGTGCCAGCAGCTTGCCCCTAGCGGGAGTAGAGACC. The genes are TRBV5-6 and TRBJ2-5; TRBD2 agrees at 10 bases. The read stops 3 residues short of the end of the CDR3; the missing end is completed from the germline J gene. With 1 base clipped from V and 4 bases from J, the junction kept 4 bases outside the gene matches. Germline loops: CDR1 SGHDT, CDR2 YYEEEE. The CDR3 extends over 15 amino acids.